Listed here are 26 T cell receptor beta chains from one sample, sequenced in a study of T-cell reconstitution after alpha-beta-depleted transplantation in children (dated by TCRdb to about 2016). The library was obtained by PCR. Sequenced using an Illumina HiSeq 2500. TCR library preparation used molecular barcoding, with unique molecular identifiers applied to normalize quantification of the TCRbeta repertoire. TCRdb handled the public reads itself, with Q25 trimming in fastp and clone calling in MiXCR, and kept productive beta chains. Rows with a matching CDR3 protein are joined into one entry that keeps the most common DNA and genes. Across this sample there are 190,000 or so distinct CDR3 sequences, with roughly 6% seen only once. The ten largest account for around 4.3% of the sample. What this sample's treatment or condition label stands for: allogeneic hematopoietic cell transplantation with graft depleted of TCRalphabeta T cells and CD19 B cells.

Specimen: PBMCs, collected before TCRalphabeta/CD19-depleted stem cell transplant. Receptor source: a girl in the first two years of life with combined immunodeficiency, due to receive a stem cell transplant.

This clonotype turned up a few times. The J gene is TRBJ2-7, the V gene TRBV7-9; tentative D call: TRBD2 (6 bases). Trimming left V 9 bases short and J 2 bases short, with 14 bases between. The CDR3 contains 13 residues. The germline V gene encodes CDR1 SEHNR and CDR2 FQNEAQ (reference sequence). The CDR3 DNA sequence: TGTGCCAGTAAAGGAGGGGACCCCTACGAGCAGTACTTC. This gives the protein CASKGGDPYEQYF. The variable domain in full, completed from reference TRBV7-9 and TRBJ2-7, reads DTGVSQNPRHKITKRGQNVTFRCDPISEHNRLYWYRQTLGQGPEFLTYFQNEAQLEKSRLLSDRFSAERPKGSFSTLEIQRTEQGDSAMYLCASKGGDPYEQYFGPGTRLTVT.

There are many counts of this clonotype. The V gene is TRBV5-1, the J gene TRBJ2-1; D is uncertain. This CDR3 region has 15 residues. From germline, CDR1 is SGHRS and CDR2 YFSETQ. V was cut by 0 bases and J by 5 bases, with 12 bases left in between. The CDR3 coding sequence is TGCGCCAGCAGCTTGGCCCTGAGTGTTAACAATGAGCAGTTCTTC. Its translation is CASSLALSVNNEQFF. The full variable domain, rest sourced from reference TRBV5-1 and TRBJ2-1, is KAGVTQTPRYLIKTRGQQVTLSCSPISGHRSVSWYQQTPGQGLQFLFEYFSETQRNKGNFPGRFSGRQFSNSRSEMNVSTLELGDSALYLCASSLALSVNNEQFFGPGTRLTVL.

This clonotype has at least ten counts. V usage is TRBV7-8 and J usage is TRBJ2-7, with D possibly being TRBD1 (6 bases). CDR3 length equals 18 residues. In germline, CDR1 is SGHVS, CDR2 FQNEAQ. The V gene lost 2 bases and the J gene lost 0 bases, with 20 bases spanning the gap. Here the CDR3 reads CASSLTPPRTEISYEQYF. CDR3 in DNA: TGTGCCAGCAGCTTAACCCCCCCCCGGACAGAAATCTCCTACGAGCAGTACTTC.

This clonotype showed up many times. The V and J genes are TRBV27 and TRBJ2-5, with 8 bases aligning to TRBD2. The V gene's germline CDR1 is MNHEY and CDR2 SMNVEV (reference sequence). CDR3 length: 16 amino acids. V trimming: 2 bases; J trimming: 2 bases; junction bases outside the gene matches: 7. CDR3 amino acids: CASSLLGTRSQETQYF. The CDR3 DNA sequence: TGTGCCAGCAGTTTACTGGGGACTAGGAGTCAAGAGACCCAGTACTTC.

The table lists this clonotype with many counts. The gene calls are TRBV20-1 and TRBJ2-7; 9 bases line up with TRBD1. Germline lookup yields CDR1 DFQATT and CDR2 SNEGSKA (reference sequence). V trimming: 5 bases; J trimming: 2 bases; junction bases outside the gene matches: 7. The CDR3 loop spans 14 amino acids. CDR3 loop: CSAGGGDRAYEQYF. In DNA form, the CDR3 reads TGCAGTGCTGGAGGGGGGGACAGGGCCTACGAGCAGTACTTC.

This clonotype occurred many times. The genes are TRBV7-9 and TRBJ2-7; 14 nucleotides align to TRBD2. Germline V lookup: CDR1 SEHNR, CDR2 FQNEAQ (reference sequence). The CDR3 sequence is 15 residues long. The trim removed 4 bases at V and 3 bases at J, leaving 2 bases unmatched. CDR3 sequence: CASSWTSGRSYEQYF. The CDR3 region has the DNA TGTGCCAGCAGCTGGACTAGCGGGAGGAGCTACGAGCAGTACTTC.

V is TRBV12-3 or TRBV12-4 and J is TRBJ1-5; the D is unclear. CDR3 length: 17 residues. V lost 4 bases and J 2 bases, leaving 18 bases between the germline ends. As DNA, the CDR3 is TGTGCCAGCAGTTCCCCGACCGACGACCGGGGCAATCAGCCCCAGCATTTT. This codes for CASSSPTDDRGNQPQHF.

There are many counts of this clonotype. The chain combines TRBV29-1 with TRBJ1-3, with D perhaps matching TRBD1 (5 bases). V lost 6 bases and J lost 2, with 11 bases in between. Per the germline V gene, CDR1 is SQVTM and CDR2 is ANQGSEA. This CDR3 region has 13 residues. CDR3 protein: CSVRQFPGNTIYF. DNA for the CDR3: TGCAGCGTCAGACAGTTTCCTGGAAACACCATATATTTT.

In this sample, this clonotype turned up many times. The CDR3 DNA is TGTGCCACCAGCAGAGAGGGTGGACTCCACGCCCACAATGAGCAGTTCTTC. Encoded protein: CATSREGGLHAHNEQFF. The rearrangement uses TRBV15 and TRBJ2-1; TRBD2 is a possible D gene (5 bases). Germline lookup yields CDR1 LNHNV and CDR2 YYDKDF (reference sequence). The CDR3 is made up of 17 amino acids. V was cut by 0 bases and J by 5 bases, with 17 bases left in between.

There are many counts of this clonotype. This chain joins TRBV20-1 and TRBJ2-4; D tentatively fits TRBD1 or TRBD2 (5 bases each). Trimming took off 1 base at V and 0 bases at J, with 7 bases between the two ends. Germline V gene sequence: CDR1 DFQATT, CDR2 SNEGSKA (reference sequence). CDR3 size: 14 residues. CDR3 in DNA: TGCAGTGCTAGAGGAGGGGAAGCCAAAAACATTCAGTACTTC. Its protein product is CSARGGEAKNIQYF.

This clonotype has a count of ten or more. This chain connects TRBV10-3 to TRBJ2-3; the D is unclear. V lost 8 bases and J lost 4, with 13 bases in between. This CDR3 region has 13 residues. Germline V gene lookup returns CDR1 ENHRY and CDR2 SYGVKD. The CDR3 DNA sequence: TGTGCCATCGGGCCTAGAGTAGCAGATACGCAGTATTTT. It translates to CAIGPRVADTQYF.

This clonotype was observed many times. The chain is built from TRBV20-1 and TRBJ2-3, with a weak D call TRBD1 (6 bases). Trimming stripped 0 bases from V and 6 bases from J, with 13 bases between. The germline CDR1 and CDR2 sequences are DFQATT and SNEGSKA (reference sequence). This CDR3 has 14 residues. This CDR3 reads CSARDSWGPDTQYF. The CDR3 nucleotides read TGCAGTGCTAGAGATTCCTGGGGGCCGGATACGCAGTATTTT.

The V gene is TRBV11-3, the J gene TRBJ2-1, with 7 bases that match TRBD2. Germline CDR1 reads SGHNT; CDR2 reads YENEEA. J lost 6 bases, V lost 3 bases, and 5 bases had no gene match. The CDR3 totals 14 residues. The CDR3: CASSLGGQGNEQFF. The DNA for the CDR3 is TGTGCCAGCAGCTTGGGAGGGCAAGGCAATGAGCAGTTCTTC.

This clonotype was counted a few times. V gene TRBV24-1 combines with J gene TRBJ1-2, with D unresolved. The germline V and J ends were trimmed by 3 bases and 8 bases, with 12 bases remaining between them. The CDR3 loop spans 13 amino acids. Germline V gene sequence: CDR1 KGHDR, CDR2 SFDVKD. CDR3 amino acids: CATSDRSFVGYTF. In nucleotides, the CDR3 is TGTGCCACCAGTGATCGGTCTTTCGTGGGCTACACCTTC.

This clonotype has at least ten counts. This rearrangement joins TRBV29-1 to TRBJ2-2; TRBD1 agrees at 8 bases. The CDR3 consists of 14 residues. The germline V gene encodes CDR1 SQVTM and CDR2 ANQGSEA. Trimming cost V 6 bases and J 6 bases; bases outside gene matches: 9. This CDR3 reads CSVLGRTGPGELFF. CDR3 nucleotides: TGCAGCGTCTTAGGGCGGACAGGGCCCGGGGAGCTGTTTTTT.

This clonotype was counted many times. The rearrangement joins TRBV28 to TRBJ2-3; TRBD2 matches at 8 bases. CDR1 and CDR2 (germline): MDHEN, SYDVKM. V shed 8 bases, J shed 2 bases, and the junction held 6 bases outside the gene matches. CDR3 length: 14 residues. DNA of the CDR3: TGTGCCAGCCGGAGAGCGGGAGCCACAGATACGCAGTATTTT. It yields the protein CASRRAGATDTQYF.

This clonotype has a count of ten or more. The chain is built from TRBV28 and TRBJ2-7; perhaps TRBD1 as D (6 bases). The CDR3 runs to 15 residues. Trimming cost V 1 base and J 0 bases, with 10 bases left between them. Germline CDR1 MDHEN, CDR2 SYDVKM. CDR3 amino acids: CASSLSRDNSYEQYF. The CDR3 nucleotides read TGTGCCAGCAGTTTATCCCGGGACAACTCCTACGAGCAGTACTTC.

CDR3 DNA sequence: TGTGCCAGCAGCTTAAGTTTGTGGCGGCGAGAGACCCAGTACTTC. This codes for CASSLSLWRRETQYF. This chain connects TRBV7-8 to TRBJ2-5; the D is unclear. The CDR3 has 15 amino acids. Germline V gene data show CDR1 as SGHVS and CDR2 as FQNEAQ. V lost 2 bases, J lost 4 bases, and 14 bases lay in between.

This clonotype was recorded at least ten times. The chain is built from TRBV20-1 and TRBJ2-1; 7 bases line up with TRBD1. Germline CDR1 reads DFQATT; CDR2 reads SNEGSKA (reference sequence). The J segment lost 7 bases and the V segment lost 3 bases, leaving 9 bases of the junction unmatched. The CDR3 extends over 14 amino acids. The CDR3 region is CSARTRQGWNEQFF. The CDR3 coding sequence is TGCAGTGCTAGGACCCGACAGGGTTGGAATGAGCAGTTCTTC.

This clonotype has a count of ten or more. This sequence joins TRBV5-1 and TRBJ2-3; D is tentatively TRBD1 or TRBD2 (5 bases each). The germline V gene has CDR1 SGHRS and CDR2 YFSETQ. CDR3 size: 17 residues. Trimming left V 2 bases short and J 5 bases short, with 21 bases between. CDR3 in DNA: TGCGCCAGCAGCTTCCGGGGCAAGGGGCCGCAGGGAGATACGCAGTATTTT. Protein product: CASSFRGKGPQGDTQYF.

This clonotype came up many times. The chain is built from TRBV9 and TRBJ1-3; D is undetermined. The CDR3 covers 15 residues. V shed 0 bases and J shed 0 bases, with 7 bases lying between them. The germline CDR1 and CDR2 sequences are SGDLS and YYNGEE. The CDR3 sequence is CASSVGSSSGNTIYF. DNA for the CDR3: TGTGCCAGCAGCGTAGGGTCTAGCTCTGGAAACACCATATATTTT. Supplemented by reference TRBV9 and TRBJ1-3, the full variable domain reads DSGVTQTPKHLITATGQRVTLRCSPRSGDLSVYWYQQSLDQGLQFLIQYYNGEERAKGNILERFSAQQFPDLHSELNLSSLELGDSALYFCASSVGSSSGNTIYFGEGSWLTVV.

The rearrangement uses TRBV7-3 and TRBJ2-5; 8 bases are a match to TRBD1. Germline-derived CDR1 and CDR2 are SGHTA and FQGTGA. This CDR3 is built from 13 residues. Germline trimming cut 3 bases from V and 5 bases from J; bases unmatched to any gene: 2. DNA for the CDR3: TGTGCCAGCAGCTTTCAGGGGGCTGAGACCCAGTACTTC. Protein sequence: CASSFQGAETQYF. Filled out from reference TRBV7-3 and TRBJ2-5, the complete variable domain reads GAGVSQTPSNKVTEKGKYVELRCDPISGHTALYWYRQSLGQGPEFLIYFQGTGAADDSGLPNDRFFAVRPEGSVSTLKIQRTERGDSAVYLCASSFQGAETQYFGPGTRLLVL.

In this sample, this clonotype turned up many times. The CDR3 DNA sequence: TGTGCCGGGGACAGGGGAAGCAATCAGCCCCAGCATTTT. Protein: CAGDRGSNQPQHF. The V call is TRBV11-3, the J call TRBJ1-5; 10 bases fit TRBD1. CDR3 length: 13 amino acids. CDR1 and CDR2 from the germline V gene are SGHNT and YENEEA. V lost 11 bases, J lost 1 base, and 2 bases stayed unmatched.

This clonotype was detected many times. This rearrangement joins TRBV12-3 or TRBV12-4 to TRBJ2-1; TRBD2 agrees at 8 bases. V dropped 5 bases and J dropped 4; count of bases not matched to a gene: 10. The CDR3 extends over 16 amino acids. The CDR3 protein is CASSPATSGLYNEQFF. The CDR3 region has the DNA TGTGCCAGCAGTCCTGCTACTAGCGGTTTATACAATGAGCAGTTCTTC.

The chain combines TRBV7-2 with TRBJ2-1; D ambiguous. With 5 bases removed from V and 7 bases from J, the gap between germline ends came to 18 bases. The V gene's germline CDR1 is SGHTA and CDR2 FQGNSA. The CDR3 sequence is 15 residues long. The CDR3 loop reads CASSPHPTRWNEQFF. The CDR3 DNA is TGTGCCAGCAGCCCCCACCCGACACGTTGGAATGAGCAGTTCTTC. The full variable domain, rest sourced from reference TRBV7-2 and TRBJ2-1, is GAGVSQSPSNKVTEKGKDVELRCDPISGHTALYWYRQSLGQGLEFLIYFQGNSAPDKSGLPSDRFSAERTGGSVSTLTIQRTQQEDSAVYLCASSPHPTRWNEQFFGPGTRLTVL.

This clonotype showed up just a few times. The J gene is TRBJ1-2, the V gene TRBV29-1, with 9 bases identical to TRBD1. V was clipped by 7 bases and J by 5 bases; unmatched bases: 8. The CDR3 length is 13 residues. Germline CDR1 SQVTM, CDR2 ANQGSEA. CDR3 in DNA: TGCAGCGCCAGGACAGGGGAAGGGTATGGCTACACCTTC. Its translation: CSARTGEGYGYTF.